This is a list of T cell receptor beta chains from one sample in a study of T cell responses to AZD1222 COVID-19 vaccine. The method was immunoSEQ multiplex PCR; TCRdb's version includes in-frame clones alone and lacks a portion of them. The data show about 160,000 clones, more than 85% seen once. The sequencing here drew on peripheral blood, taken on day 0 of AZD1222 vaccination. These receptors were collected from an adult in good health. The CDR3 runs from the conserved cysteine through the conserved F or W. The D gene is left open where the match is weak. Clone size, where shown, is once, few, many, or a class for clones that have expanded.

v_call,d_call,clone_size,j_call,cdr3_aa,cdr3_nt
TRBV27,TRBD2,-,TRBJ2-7,CASGRTSGINEQYF,TGTGCCAGCGGCAGGACTAGCGGGATTAACGAGCAGTACTTC
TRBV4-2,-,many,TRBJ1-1,CASSQVDTEAFF,TGTGCCAGCAGTCAAGTCGACACTGAAGCTTTCTTT
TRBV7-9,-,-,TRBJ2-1,CASSSEFGGWEQFF,TGTGCCAGCAGCTCAGAGTTCGGGGGCTGGGAGCAGTTCTTC
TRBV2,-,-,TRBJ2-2,CASSEGGRVTNTGELFF,TGTGCCAGCAGTGAAGGCGGCCGGGTTACGAACACCGGGGAGCTGTTTTTT
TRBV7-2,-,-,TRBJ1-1,CASSQNSPTGRYTEAFF,TGTGCCAGCAGCCAGAATTCCCCGACAGGCCGGTACACTGAAGCTTTCTTT
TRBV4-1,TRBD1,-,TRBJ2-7,CASSSSGTGTSYEQYF,TGCGCCAGCAGCTCGTCCGGGACAGGGACCTCCTACGAGCAGTACTTC
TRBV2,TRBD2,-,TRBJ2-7,CASSPGTIYEQYF,TGTGCCAGCAGCCCCGGGACTATCTACGAGCAGTACTTC
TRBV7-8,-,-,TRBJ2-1,CASFEPSSYNEQFF,TGTGCCAGCTTCGAACCTAGCTCCTACAATGAGCAGTTCTTC
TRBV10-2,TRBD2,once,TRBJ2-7,CASSLPGLAGWDEQYF,TGCGCCAGCAGTCTCCCCGGACTAGCGGGCTGGGACGAGCAGTACTTC
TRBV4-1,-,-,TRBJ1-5,CASSQAKLRGNSNQPQHF,TGCGCCAGCAGCCAAGCCAAATTACGGGGGAATAGCAATCAGCCCCAGCATTTT
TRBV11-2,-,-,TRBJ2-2,CASYWGNTGELFF,TGTGCCAGCTACTGGGGAAACACCGGGGAGCTGTTTTTT
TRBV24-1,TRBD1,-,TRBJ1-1,CATHKGANTEAFF,TGTGCCACCCACAAGGGGGCGAACACTGAAGCTTTCTTT
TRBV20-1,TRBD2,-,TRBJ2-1,CSASHSSGRSYNEQFF,TGCAGTGCTAGTCACTCCAGCGGGAGGTCCTACAATGAGCAGTTCTTC
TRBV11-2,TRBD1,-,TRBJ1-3,CASSPDRVGNTIYF,TGTGCCAGCAGCCCTGACAGGGTTGGAAACACCATATATTTT
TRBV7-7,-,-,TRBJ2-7,CASSQGCRGAQSSYEQYF,TGTGCTAGCAGCCAAGGGTGTAGGGGAGCGCAGAGCTCCTACGAGCAGTACTTC
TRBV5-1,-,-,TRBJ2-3,CASSLSGGADTQYF,TGCGCCAGCAGCTTGAGCGGTGGGGCGGATACGCAGTATTTT
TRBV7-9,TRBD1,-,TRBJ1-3,CASAGGSGNTIYF,TGTGCCAGCGCAGGGGGTTCTGGAAACACCATATATTTT
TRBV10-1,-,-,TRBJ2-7,CASSPRVGEQYF,TGCGCCAGCAGTCCCAGGGTCGGGGAGCAGTACTTC
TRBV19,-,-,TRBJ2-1,CASIHYNEQFF,TGTGCCAGTATCCATTACAATGAGCAGTTCTTC
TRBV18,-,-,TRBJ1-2,CASSPRLRDGYTF,TGTGCCAGCTCACCACGGCTCAGGGATGGCTACACCTTC
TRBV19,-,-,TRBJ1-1,CASSKGNLNTEAFF,TGTGCCAGTAGTAAGGGAAACCTAAACACTGAAGCTTTCTTT
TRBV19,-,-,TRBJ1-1,CASSRGSWTEAFF,TGTGCCAGTAGTCGGGGGAGTTGGACTGAAGCTTTCTTT
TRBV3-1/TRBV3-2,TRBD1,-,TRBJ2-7,CASSRKTTGSEQYF,TGTGCCAGCAGCCGAAAGACGACAGGGAGCGAGCAGTACTTC
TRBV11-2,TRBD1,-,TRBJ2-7,CASSFIQGDYEQYF,TGTGCCAGCAGCTTCATACAGGGGGACTACGAGCAGTACTTC
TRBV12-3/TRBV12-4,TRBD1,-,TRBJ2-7,CASSFGTDEQYF,TGTGCCAGCAGTTTCGGGACAGACGAGCAGTACTTC
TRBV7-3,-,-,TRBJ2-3,CASGVFETDTQYF,TGTGCCAGCGGGGTGTTTGAGACAGATACGCAGTATTTT
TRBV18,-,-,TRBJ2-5,CASSPQGIGETQYF,TGTGCCAGCTCACCACAGGGTATCGGCGAGACCCAGTACTTC
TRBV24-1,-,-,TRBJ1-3,CATSDSRADSSGNTIYF,TGTGCCACCAGTGATTCCAGGGCCGACTCCTCTGGAAACACCATATATTTT
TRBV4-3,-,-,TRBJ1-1,CASSQEPNGGSMNTEAFF,TGCGCCAGCAGCCAAGAACCCAATGGTGGGTCCATGAACACTGAAGCTTTCTTT
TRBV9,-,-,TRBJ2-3,CASSARGWATDTQYF,TGTGCCAGCAGCGCCCGCGGATGGGCCACAGATACGCAGTATTTT
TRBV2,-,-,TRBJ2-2,CASTNTGNTGELFF,TGTGCCAGCACGAACACAGGGAACACCGGGGAGCTGTTTTTT
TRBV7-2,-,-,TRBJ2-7,CASSFGIGEQYF,TGTGCCAGCAGCTTCGGGATAGGCGAGCAGTACTTC
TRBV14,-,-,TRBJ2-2,CASSQDEYSSINTGELFF,TGTGCCAGCAGCCAAGATGAGTACTCCAGCATTAACACCGGGGAGCTGTTTTTT
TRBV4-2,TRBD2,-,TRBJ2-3,CASSPRGSGITDTQYF,TGTGCCAGCAGCCCGCGAGGTAGCGGGATCACAGATACGCAGTATTTT
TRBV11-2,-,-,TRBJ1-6,CASSLVGNSPLHF,TGTGCCAGCAGCTTAGTAGGGAATTCACCCCTCCACTTT
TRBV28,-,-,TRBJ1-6,CASSFGSRYNSPLHF,TGTGCCAGCAGTTTCGGGTCCCGCTATAATTCACCCCTCCACTTT
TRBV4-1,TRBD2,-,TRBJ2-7,CASSHTAGGSVREQYF,TGCGCCAGCAGCCACACTGCTGGCGGGAGTGTTCGCGAGCAGTACTTC
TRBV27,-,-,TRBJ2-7,CASKTGWAYEQYF,TGTGCCAGCAAAACAGGGTGGGCCTACGAGCAGTACTTC
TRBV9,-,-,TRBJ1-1,CASSVEGSGGEAFF,TGTGCCAGCAGCGTGGAGGGCTCGGGTGGTGAAGCTTTCTTT
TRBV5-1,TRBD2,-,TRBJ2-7,CASSAVAGGTYEQYF,TGCGCCAGCAGCGCCGTAGCGGGAGGAACCTACGAGCAGTACTTC
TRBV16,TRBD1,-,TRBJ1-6,CASSQSRGLNSPLHF,TGTGCCAGCAGCCAATCGAGGGGGCTCAATTCACCCCTCCACTTT
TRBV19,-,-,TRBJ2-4,CASSEGAKNIQYF,TGTGCCAGTAGTGAGGGGGCCAAAAACATTCAGTACTTC
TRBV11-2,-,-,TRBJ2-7,CASSSVAGVEQYF,TGTGCCAGCAGCTCCGTGGCAGGGGTCGAGCAGTACTTC
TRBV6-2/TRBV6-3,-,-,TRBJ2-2,CASSYSGLGAGELFF,TGTGCCAGCAGTTACTCGGGACTGGGCGCCGGGGAGCTGTTTTTT
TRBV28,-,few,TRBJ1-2,CASSGGYGYTF,TGTGCCAGCAGTGGGGGATATGGCTACACCTTC
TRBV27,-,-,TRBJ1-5,CASSLSMSNQPQHF,TGTGCCAGCAGTTTATCGATGAGCAATCAGCCCCAGCATTTT
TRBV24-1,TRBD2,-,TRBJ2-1,CATSDKGLRTSGPGNEQFF,TGTGCCACCAGTGATAAGGGTTTGCGGACTAGCGGGCCCGGCAATGAGCAGTTCTTC
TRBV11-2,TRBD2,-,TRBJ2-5,CASSLGLAGVGETQYF,TGTGCCAGCAGCTTAGGACTAGCGGGAGTCGGTGAGACCCAGTACTTC
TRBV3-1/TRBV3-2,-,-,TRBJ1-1,CASSHYRVREAFF,TGTGCCAGCAGTCATTACAGGGTCCGTGAAGCTTTCTTT
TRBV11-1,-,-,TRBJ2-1,CASSAGTTNEQFF,TGTGCCAGCAGCGCTGGGACCACCAATGAGCAGTTCTTC
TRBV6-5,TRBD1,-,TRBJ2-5,CASDRDGTQYF,TGTGCCAGTGACAGGGATGGGACCCAGTACTTC
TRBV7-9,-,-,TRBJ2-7,CASSHSSGSYEQYF,TGTGCCAGCAGCCACTCGTCGGGCTCCTACGAGCAGTACTTC
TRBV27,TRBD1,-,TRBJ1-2,CASSPTSLRGRLYGYTF,TGTGCCAGCAGTCCCACAAGCCTTAGGGGGCGCCTCTATGGCTACACCTTC
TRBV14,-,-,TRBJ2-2,CASSQSRYTGELFF,TGTGCCAGCAGCCAGTCCAGGTACACCGGGGAGCTGTTTTTT
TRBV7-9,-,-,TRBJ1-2,CASSLWPFVGAYKGYTF,TGTGCCAGCAGCTTATGGCCTTTTGTGGGGGCATACAAGGGCTACACCTTC
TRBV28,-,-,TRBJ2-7,CASSFWQPLTYEQYF,TGTGCCAGCAGTTTCTGGCAGCCCCTCACCTACGAGCAGTACTTC
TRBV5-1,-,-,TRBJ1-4,CASSLSGFEKLFF,TGCGCCAGCAGCTTGTCAGGGTTCGAAAAACTGTTTTTT
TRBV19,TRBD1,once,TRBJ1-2,CASSIDEGQRDGYTF,TGTGCCAGTAGTATTGATGAGGGACAGCGAGATGGCTACACCTTC
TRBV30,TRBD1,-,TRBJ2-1,CAWATGTGLNEQFF,TGTGCCTGGGCTACCGGGACAGGTCTAAATGAGCAGTTCTTC
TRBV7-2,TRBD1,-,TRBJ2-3,CASSLEGTGTDTQYF,TGTGCCAGCAGCTTAGAGGGGACAGGCACAGATACGCAGTATTTT